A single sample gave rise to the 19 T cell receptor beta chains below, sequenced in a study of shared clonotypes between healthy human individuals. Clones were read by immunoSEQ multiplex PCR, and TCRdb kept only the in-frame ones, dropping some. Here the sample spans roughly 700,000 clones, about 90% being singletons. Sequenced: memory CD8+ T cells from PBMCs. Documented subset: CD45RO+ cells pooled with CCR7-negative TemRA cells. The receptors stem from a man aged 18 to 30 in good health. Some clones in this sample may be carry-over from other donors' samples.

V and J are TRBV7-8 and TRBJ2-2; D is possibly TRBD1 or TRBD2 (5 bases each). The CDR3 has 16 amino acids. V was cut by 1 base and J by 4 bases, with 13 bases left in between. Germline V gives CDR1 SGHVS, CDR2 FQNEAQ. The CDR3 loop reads CASSLGGFLSTGELFF. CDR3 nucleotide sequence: TGTGCCAGCAGCTTAGGGGGGTTTTTGAGCACCGGGGAGCTGTTTTTT.

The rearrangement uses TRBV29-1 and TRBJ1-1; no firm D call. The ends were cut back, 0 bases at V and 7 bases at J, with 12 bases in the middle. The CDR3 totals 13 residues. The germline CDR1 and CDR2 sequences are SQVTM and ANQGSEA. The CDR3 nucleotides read TGCAGCGTTGAAGATCCCCCCCCCGGTGAAGCTTTCTTT. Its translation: CSVEDPPPGEAFF.

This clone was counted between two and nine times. The CDR3 here is CASSPSNQPQHF. CDR3 sequence (DNA): TGTGCCAGCAGCCCCAGCAATCAGCCCCAGCATTTT. The gene calls are TRBV7-3 and TRBJ1-5; D gene unclear. V was cut by 5 bases and J by 1 base, with 3 bases left in between. The germline gives CDR1 SGHTA, CDR2 FQGTGA. This CDR3 contains 12 residues.

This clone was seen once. CDR3 sequence: CASSLVSITGELFF. CDR3 DNA: TGTGCCAGCAGCTTAGTGAGCATCACCGGGGAGCTGTTTTTT. The rearrangement joins TRBV7-9 to TRBJ2-2, with D unresolved. Germline assignment: CDR1 SEHNR and CDR2 FQNEAQ (reference sequence). V gave up 1 base and J gave up 4 bases, with 7 bases separating them. The CDR3 is 14 residues long. Full variable domain (remainder filled in from reference TRBV7-9 and TRBJ2-2): DTGVSQNPRHKITKRGQNVTFRCDPISEHNRLYWYRQTLGQGPEFLTYFQNEAQLEKSRLLSDRFSAERPKGSFSTLEIQRTEQGDSAMYLCASSLVSITGELFFGEGSRLTVL.

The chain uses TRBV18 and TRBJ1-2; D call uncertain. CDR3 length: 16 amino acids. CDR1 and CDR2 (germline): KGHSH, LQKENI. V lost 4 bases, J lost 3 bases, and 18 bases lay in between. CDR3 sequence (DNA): TGTGCCAGCTCACGCCCCGGGTACGTGTCGGACTATGGCTACACCTTC. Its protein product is CASSRPGYVSDYGYTF. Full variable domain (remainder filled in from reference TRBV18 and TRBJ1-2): NAGVMQNPRHLVRRRGQEARLRCSPMKGHSHVYWYRQLPEEGLKFMVYLQKENIIDESGMPKERFSAEFPKEGPSILRIQQVVRGDSAAYFCASSRPGYVSDYGYTFGSGTRLTVV.

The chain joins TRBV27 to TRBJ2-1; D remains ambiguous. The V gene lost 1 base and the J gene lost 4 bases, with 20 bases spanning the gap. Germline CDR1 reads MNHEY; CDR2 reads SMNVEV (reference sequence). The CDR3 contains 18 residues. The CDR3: CASSLYQRPGPYYNEQFF. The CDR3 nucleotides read TGTGCCAGCAGTTTATATCAGCGCCCCGGCCCTTATTACAATGAGCAGTTCTTC.

In nucleotides, the CDR3 is TGTGCCAGCAGCCAGACAGGGGGCTCCTACGAGCAGTACTTC. It encodes CASSQTGGSYEQYF. This chain links TRBV14 with TRBJ2-7; 9 nucleotides agree with TRBD1. The CDR3 is 14 residues long. V shed 3 bases and J 0 bases; nucleotides not matched to a gene: 0. Germline V gene data show CDR1 as SGHDN and CDR2 as FVKESK.

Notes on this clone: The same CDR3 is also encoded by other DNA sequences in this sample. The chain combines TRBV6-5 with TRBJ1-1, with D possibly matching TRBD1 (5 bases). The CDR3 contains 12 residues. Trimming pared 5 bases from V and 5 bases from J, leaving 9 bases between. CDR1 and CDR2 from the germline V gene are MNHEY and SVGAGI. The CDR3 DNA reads TGTGCCAGCAGTCCACCAGGGACTGAAGCTTTCTTT. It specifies CASSPPGTEAFF.

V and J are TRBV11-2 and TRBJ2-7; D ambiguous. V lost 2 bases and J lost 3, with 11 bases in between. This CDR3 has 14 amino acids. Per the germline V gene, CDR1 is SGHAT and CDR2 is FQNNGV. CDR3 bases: TGTGCCAGCAGCTTAATTGCAGTGAGCTACGAGCAGTACTTC. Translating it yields CASSLIAVSYEQYF.

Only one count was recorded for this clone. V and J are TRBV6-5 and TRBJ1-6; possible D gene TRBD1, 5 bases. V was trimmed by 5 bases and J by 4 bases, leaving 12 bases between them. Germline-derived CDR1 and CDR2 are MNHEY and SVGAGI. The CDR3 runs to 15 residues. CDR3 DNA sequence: TGTGCCAGCAGTCCCTCGGGGGAGTATAATTCACCCCTCCACTTT. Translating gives CASSPSGEYNSPLHF.

CDR3 sequence: CASSSLKPGTKFFYGYTF. CDR3 sequence (DNA): TGTGCCAGCAGCTCTCTAAAGCCCGGGACCAAGTTCTTCTATGGCTACACCTTC. The chain recombines TRBV5-8 with TRBJ1-2; a weak D match, TRBD1 (5 bases). The CDR3 is made up of 18 amino acids. Germline V CDR1 and CDR2: SGHTS, YDEGEE. V was shortened by 3 bases and J by 4 bases, with 25 bases between the two germline ends.

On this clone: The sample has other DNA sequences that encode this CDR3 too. The DNA for the CDR3 is TGTGCCAGCAGCCCTGGGGGATACGAGCAGTACTTC. Translation gives CASSPGGYEQYF. V and J are TRBV5-6 and TRBJ2-7; D may correspond to TRBD1 or TRBD2 (5 bases each). The CDR3 length is 12 residues. Trimming took off 4 bases at V and 4 bases at J, with 9 bases between the two ends. Per germline, CDR1 SGHDT and CDR2 YYEEEE.

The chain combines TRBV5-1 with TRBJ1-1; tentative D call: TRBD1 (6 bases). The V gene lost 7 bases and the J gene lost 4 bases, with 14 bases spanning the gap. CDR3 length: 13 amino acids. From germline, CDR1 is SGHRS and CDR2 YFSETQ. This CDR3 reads CASLLEGGTEAFF. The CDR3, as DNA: TGCGCCAGCTTATTAGAGGGGGGCACTGAAGCTTTCTTT.

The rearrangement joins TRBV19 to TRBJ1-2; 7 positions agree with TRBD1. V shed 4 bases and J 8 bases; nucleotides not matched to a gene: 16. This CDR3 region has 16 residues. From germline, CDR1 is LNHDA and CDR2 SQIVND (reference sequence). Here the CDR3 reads CASSTTSSTGKRGYTF. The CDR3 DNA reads TGTGCCAGTAGTACCACCTCCTCGACAGGGAAGCGAGGCTACACCTTC.

The DNA for the CDR3 is TGTGCCAGCAGTCAACTAGCGGGAGCCTACGAGCAGTACTTC. It encodes CASSQLAGAYEQYF. The gene calls are TRBV27 and TRBJ2-7; 11 bases fit TRBD2. Germline V gene data show CDR1 as MNHEY and CDR2 as SMNVEV (reference sequence). The CDR3 totals 14 residues. V gave up 5 bases and J gave up 2 bases; unmatched junction bases: 2.

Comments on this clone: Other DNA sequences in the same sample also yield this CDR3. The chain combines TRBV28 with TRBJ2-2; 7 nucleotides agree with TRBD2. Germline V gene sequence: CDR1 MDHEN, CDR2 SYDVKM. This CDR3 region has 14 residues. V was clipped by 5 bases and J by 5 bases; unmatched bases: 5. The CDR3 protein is CASSLSGDTGELFF. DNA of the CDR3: TGTGCCAGCAGTCTCAGCGGGGATACCGGGGAGCTGTTTTTT.

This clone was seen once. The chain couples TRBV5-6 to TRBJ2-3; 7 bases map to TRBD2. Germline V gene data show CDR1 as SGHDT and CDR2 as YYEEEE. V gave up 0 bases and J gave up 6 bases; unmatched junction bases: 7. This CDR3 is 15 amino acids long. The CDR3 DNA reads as TGTGCCAGCAGCTTGGGAAGCGGGATATCCGATACGCAGTATTTT. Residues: CASSLGSGISDTQYF.

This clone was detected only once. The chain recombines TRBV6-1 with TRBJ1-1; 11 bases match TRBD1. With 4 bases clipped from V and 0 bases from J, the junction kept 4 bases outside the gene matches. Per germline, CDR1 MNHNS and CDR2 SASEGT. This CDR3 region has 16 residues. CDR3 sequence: CASSGPGQGVNTEAFF. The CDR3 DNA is TGTGCCAGCAGTGGTCCGGGACAGGGGGTGAACACTGAAGCTTTCTTT.

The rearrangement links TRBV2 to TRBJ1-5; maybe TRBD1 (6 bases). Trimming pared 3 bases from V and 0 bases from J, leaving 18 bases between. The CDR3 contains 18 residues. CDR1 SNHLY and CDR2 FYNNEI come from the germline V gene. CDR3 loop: CASSDEGQGLPSNQPQHF. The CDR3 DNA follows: TGTGCCAGCAGTGACGAGGGGCAGGGGCTTCCTAGCAATCAGCCCCAGCATTTT. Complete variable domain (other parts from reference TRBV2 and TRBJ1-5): EPEVTQTPSHQVTQMGQEVILRCVPISNHLYFYWYRQILGQKVEFLVSFYNNEISEKSEIFDDQFSVERPDGSNFTLKIRSTKLEDSAMYFCASSDEGQGLPSNQPQHFGDGTRLSIL.